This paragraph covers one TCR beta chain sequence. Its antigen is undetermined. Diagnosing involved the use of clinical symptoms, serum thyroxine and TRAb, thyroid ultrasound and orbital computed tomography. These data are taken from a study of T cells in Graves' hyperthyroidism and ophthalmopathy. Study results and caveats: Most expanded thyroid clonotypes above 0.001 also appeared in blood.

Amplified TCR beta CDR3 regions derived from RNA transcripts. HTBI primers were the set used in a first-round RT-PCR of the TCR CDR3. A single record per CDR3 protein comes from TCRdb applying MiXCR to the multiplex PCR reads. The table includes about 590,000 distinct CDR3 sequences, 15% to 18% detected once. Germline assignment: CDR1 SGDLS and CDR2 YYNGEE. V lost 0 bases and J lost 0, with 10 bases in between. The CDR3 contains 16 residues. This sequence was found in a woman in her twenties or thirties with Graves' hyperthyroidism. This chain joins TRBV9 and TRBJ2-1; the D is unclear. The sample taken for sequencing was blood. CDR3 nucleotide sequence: TGTGCCAGCAGCGTAGGAGTATTTAGCTCCTACAATGAGCAGTTCTTC. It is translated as CASSVGVFSSYNEQFF.